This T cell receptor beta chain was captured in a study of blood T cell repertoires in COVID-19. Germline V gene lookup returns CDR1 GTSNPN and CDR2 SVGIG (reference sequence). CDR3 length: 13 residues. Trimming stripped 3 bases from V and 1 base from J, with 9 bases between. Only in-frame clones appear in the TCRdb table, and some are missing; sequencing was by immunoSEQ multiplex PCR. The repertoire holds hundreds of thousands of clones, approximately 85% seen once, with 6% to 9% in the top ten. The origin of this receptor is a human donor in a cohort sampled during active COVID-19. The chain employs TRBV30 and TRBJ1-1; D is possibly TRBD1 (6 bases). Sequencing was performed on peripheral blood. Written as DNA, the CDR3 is TGTGCCTGGAGGCGACAGGCGAACACTGAAGCTTTCTTT. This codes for CAWRRQANTEAFF.